A selection of T cell receptor beta chains follows, all from one sample in a study of blood T cell repertoires in COVID-19. Method: immunoSEQ multiplex PCR; TCRdb's copy keeps in-frame clones and lacks some. The repertoire consists of about 100,000 clones, with 86% occurring once and the leading ten covering over 1.5%. Sequenced material: peripheral blood. The receptors shown here come from a man older than 75 with acute or convalescent COVID-19. Each CDR3 is given with its conserved first and last residue. The order of the fields is J gene, V gene, clone size, D gene, CDR3 DNA, CDR3 protein. The D gene is left open where the match is weak. Clone size is shown for a subset of rows, as once, few, many or a class of expanded clone.

j_call: TRBJ2-3; v_call: TRBV27; clone_size: -; d_call: -; cdr3_nt: TGTGCCAGCAGTTTGCGGCTAGTGACAGATACGCAGTATTTT; cdr3_aa: CASSLRLVTDTQYF
j_call: TRBJ2-7; v_call: TRBV7-9; clone_size: few; d_call: TRBD2; cdr3_nt: TGTGCCAGCAGCACCGGGCGCGGGAGGGATCTTACGGCCTACGAGCAGTACTTC; cdr3_aa: CASSTGRGRDLTAYEQYF
j_call: TRBJ2-5; v_call: TRBV28; clone_size: -; d_call: -; cdr3_nt: TGTGCCAGCAGTCGCGGCGGCAGATACCAAGAGACCCAGTACTTC; cdr3_aa: CASSRGGRYQETQYF
j_call: TRBJ1-5; v_call: TRBV19; clone_size: -; d_call: -; cdr3_nt: TGTGCCAGTAGTATACAGGGCCCCCATCAGCCCCAGCATTTT; cdr3_aa: CASSIQGPHQPQHF
j_call: TRBJ2-5; v_call: TRBV7-9; clone_size: -; d_call: -; cdr3_nt: TGTGCCAGCAGCTTTGTGATCAGCCAAGAGACCCAGTACTTC; cdr3_aa: CASSFVISQETQYF
j_call: TRBJ2-1; v_call: TRBV20-1; clone_size: once; d_call: -; cdr3_nt: TGCAGTGCTAGTGGCTTATTCGGTTACAATGAGCAGTTCTTC; cdr3_aa: CSASGLFGYNEQFF
j_call: TRBJ2-1; v_call: TRBV11-2; clone_size: -; d_call: TRBD2; cdr3_nt: TGTGCCAGCAGCCCGGGACTAGCGGGTAGAAATGAGCAGTTCTTC; cdr3_aa: CASSPGLAGRNEQFF
j_call: TRBJ2-3; v_call: TRBV13; clone_size: -; d_call: -; cdr3_nt: TGTGCCAGCAGCCCGTGGGCGGTGGGGGGAGATACGCAGTATTTT; cdr3_aa: CASSPWAVGGDTQYF
j_call: TRBJ1-3; v_call: TRBV13; clone_size: -; d_call: TRBD1; cdr3_nt: TGTGCCAGCAGCCCAAGGAGACAGGGGGTAAACACCATATATTTT; cdr3_aa: CASSPRRQGVNTIYF
j_call: TRBJ2-3; v_call: TRBV10-2; clone_size: -; d_call: TRBD2; cdr3_nt: TGCGCCAGCAGGACTAGCGGGACTAGCCCAGATACGCAGTATTTT; cdr3_aa: CASRTSGTSPDTQYF
j_call: TRBJ2-3; v_call: TRBV6-2/TRBV6-3; clone_size: -; d_call: TRBD2; cdr3_nt: TGTGCCAGCAGTTACCTAGCGGGAAACACAGATACGCAGTATTTT; cdr3_aa: CASSYLAGNTDTQYF
j_call: TRBJ2-1; v_call: TRBV6-2/TRBV6-3; clone_size: few; d_call: TRBD1; cdr3_nt: TGTGCCAGCAGTGACGACAGGGCTCGGCCTCGGAATGAGCAGTTCTTC; cdr3_aa: CASSDDRARPRNEQFF
j_call: TRBJ2-1; v_call: TRBV19; clone_size: -; d_call: TRBD2; cdr3_nt: TGTGCCAGCAGTATGTCGGGAGGGAGGGTCGATGAGCAGTTCTTC; cdr3_aa: CASSMSGGRVDEQFF
j_call: TRBJ1-3; v_call: TRBV10-3; clone_size: -; d_call: -; cdr3_nt: TGTGCCACCTTACAGGGATCTGGAAACACCATATATTTT; cdr3_aa: CATLQGSGNTIYF
j_call: TRBJ2-3; v_call: TRBV10-3; clone_size: -; d_call: TRBD1; cdr3_nt: TGTGCCACCTCTTTGGGACAGACCATCACAGATACGCAGTATTTT; cdr3_aa: CATSLGQTITDTQYF
j_call: TRBJ1-4; v_call: TRBV25-1; clone_size: once; d_call: -; cdr3_nt: TGTGCCAGCAGTGATCCTACAGGGTGGGTAGTCGAAAAACTGTTTTTT; cdr3_aa: CASSDPTGWVVEKLFF
j_call: TRBJ2-3; v_call: TRBV15; clone_size: -; d_call: -; cdr3_nt: TGTGCCACCAGCAGAGCCTCCGTACTCACAGATACGCAGTATTTT; cdr3_aa: CATSRASVLTDTQYF
j_call: TRBJ2-1; v_call: TRBV5-1; clone_size: -; d_call: TRBD2; cdr3_nt: TGCGCCAGCAGCTTGGCGGGGGAGGGGAGGGATGAGCAGTTCTTC; cdr3_aa: CASSLAGEGRDEQFF
j_call: TRBJ2-2; v_call: TRBV6-5; clone_size: -; d_call: -; cdr3_nt: TGTGCCAGCAGCGCGCTGGTAGGGGAGCTGTTTTTT; cdr3_aa: CASSALVGELFF
j_call: TRBJ1-5; v_call: TRBV10-3; clone_size: once; d_call: -; cdr3_nt: TGTGCCATCAGTGAGGAGGCCGCTAGCAATCAGCCCCAGCATTTT; cdr3_aa: CAISEEAASNQPQHF
j_call: TRBJ2-7; v_call: TRBV19; clone_size: -; d_call: -; cdr3_nt: TGTGCCAGTAAGTGGAGAGCCCAATCCTACGAGCAGTACTTC; cdr3_aa: CASKWRAQSYEQYF
j_call: TRBJ2-2; v_call: TRBV9; clone_size: -; d_call: TRBD2; cdr3_nt: TGTGCCAGCAGCCAACTAGCGGGGAACACCGGGGAGCTGTTTTTT; cdr3_aa: CASSQLAGNTGELFF
j_call: TRBJ2-3; v_call: TRBV27; clone_size: -; d_call: -; cdr3_nt: TGTGCCAGCAGTCCGCAGGGGTTGGGCACAGATACGCAGTATTTT; cdr3_aa: CASSPQGLGTDTQYF
j_call: TRBJ1-5; v_call: TRBV7-2; clone_size: once; d_call: TRBD1; cdr3_nt: TGTGCCAGCAGCGGGACAGACAATCAGCCCCAGCATTTT; cdr3_aa: CASSGTDNQPQHF
j_call: TRBJ2-2; v_call: TRBV6-5; clone_size: -; d_call: TRBD1; cdr3_nt: TGTGCCAGCACCTTTACCGGGACAGCTAGCGGGGAGCTGTTTTTT; cdr3_aa: CASTFTGTASGELFF
j_call: TRBJ2-1; v_call: TRBV29-1; clone_size: once; d_call: TRBD2; cdr3_nt: TGCAGCGTGGGGACTAGCGGGAGGGGTTATGAGCAGTTCTTC; cdr3_aa: CSVGTSGRGYEQFF
j_call: TRBJ2-3; v_call: TRBV2; clone_size: -; d_call: -; cdr3_nt: TGTGCCAGCACCGAAGGAGTAGGTACGGATACGCAGTATTTT; cdr3_aa: CASTEGVGTDTQYF
j_call: TRBJ1-1; v_call: TRBV6-5; clone_size: -; d_call: TRBD1; cdr3_nt: TGTGCCAGCAGTTACATTAGACAGGGTAACACTGAAGCTTTCTTT; cdr3_aa: CASSYIRQGNTEAFF
j_call: TRBJ2-3; v_call: TRBV12-3/TRBV12-4; clone_size: once; d_call: -; cdr3_nt: TGTGCCAGCAGTTTATCGGAGGAAGATACGCAGTATTTT; cdr3_aa: CASSLSEEDTQYF
j_call: TRBJ2-1; v_call: TRBV30; clone_size: -; d_call: TRBD2; cdr3_nt: TGTGCCTGGAAGTTAGCGGGGAGACACAATGAGCAGTTCTTC; cdr3_aa: CAWKLAGRHNEQFF
j_call: TRBJ1-1; v_call: TRBV29-1; clone_size: -; d_call: -; cdr3_nt: TGCAGCGTTGTTACAGGGACGAACACTGAAGCTTTCTTT; cdr3_aa: CSVVTGTNTEAFF
j_call: TRBJ2-7; v_call: TRBV27; clone_size: -; d_call: TRBD1; cdr3_nt: TGTGCCAGCAGGCCGACAGGGAATCCTCGCGAGCAGTACTTC; cdr3_aa: CASRPTGNPREQYF
j_call: TRBJ2-1; v_call: TRBV3-1/TRBV3-2; clone_size: -; d_call: -; cdr3_nt: TGTGCCAGCAGCCACGCTAGCTACAATGAGCAGTTCTTC; cdr3_aa: CASSHASYNEQFF
j_call: TRBJ2-2; v_call: TRBV3-1/TRBV3-2; clone_size: -; d_call: TRBD1; cdr3_nt: TGTGCCAGCAGCCAAGACAGGGGGCAAGGCACCGGGGAGCTGTTTTTT; cdr3_aa: CASSQDRGQGTGELFF
j_call: TRBJ2-3; v_call: TRBV30; clone_size: once; d_call: -; cdr3_nt: TGTGCCTGGAGTGTAAGGGGATCAGATACGCAGTATTTT; cdr3_aa: CAWSVRGSDTQYF
j_call: TRBJ1-1; v_call: TRBV5-1; clone_size: -; d_call: TRBD1; cdr3_nt: TGCGCCAGCAGCTCCCGGACAGGGTCGGACACTGAAGCTTTCTTT; cdr3_aa: CASSSRTGSDTEAFF
j_call: TRBJ1-2; v_call: TRBV27; clone_size: once; d_call: TRBD1; cdr3_nt: TGTGCCAGCAGTCCGCGGACAGGGTGGCGTGGCTACACCTTC; cdr3_aa: CASSPRTGWRGYTF
j_call: TRBJ2-5; v_call: TRBV4-2; clone_size: -; d_call: -; cdr3_nt: TGTGCCAGCAGCCAACCAGGAGAGGGAGAGACCCAGTACTTC; cdr3_aa: CASSQPGEGETQYF